One sample yielded the 10 T cell receptor beta chains listed below, sequenced in a study of spatial heterogeneity in lung cancer. Time point reported: blood at routine non-recurrence follow-up after resection. A single record per CDR3 protein comes from TCRdb applying MiXCR to the 5' RACE reads. The profile shows some 10,000 distinct CDR3 sequences, roughly a tenth of them singletons. The sample in question was PBMCs, obtained at follow-up. Receptors originate from a female donor with early-stage non-small cell lung cancer.

This clonotype was seen repeatedly, ten times or more. V gene TRBV10-3 combines with J gene TRBJ2-1; D assignment may be TRBD1 or TRBD2 (7 bases each). Germline V gene lookup returns CDR1 ENHRY and CDR2 SYGVKD. V was trimmed by 4 bases and J by 2 bases, leaving 12 bases between them. The CDR3 extends over 15 amino acids. CDR3 nucleotides: TGTGCCATCAGTGGCCAGGGGGGGGCCTACAATGAGCAGTTCTTC. Its protein product is CAISGQGGAYNEQFF.

This clonotype was counted only a few times. The genes are TRBV2 and TRBJ2-1; D perhaps matches TRBD2 (6 bases). The CDR3 covers 14 residues. V lost 4 bases, J lost 6 bases, and 13 bases lay in between. Germline loops: CDR1 SNHLY, CDR2 FYNNEI. The CDR3 sequence: CASSVGGAGNEQFF. The CDR3 DNA is TGTGCCAGCAGTGTCGGAGGGGCAGGCAATGAGCAGTTCTTC.

The rearrangement joins TRBV9 to TRBJ2-4, with 9 bases fitting TRBD1. The CDR3 sequence is 14 residues long. Germline CDR1 and CDR2: SGDLS and YYNGEE. V trimming: 7 bases; J trimming: 6 bases; junction bases outside the gene matches: 8. DNA of the CDR3: TGTGCCAGCGGGACCGGACAGGGGAGAAACATTCAGTACTTC. Translating gives CASGTGQGRNIQYF.

This clonotype was counted at least ten times. The V gene is TRBV20-1, the J gene TRBJ1-1; maybe TRBD1 (6 bases). Trimming removed 0 bases at V and 7 bases at J, with 12 bases between. The V gene's germline CDR1 is DFQATT and CDR2 SNEGSKA (reference sequence). The CDR3 runs 13 residues. CDR3 nucleotide sequence: TGCAGTGCTAGAGAAACAGGGAGTCGTGAAGCTTTCTTT. It codes for CSARETGSREAFF.

This clonotype was observed many times. The V call is TRBV7-2, the J call TRBJ2-5; TRBD2 is a possible D gene (6 bases). Deletions cut 2 bases from V and 2 bases from J, with 15 bases between. The length of the CDR3 is 16 residues. Germline CDR1 and CDR2: SGHTA and FQGNSA. The CDR3 loop reads CASSLFLGGTQETQYF. The DNA of the CDR3 is TGTGCCAGCAGCTTATTCTTGGGAGGAACGCAAGAGACCCAGTACTTC. Full variable domain (remainder filled in from reference TRBV7-2 and TRBJ2-5): GAGVSQSPSNKVTEKGKDVELRCDPISGHTALYWYRQSLGQGLEFLIYFQGNSAPDKSGLPSDRFSAERTGGSVSTLTIQRTQQEDSAVYLCASSLFLGGTQETQYFGPGTRLLVL.

The sample holds many counts of this clonotype. The chain is built from TRBV7-9 and TRBJ2-2; D tentatively reads TRBD1 or TRBD2 (5 bases each). The CDR3 runs to 18 residues. Trimming took off 1 base at V and 2 bases at J, with 17 bases between the two ends. Per germline, CDR1 SEHNR and CDR2 FQNEAQ (reference sequence). CDR3 bases: TGTGCCAGCAGCTTAGAGTGGGACCGTCCTCGAAACACCGGGGAGCTGTTTTTT. Its translation: CASSLEWDRPRNTGELFF.

This clonotype was picked up many times. V usage is TRBV28 and J usage is TRBJ1-3; D unclear. The germline CDR1 and CDR2 sequences are MDHEN and SYDVKM. The V and J ends lost 6 bases and 2 bases respectively, with 11 bases between them. The CDR3 consists of 14 residues. The chain's CDR3 is CASRAGGAGNTIYF. CDR3 DNA: TGTGCCAGCAGGGCTGGAGGCGCTGGAAACACCATATATTTT.

This chain uses TRBV7-2 with TRBJ1-4; unclear D gene. Trimming cost V 5 bases and J 2 bases, with 12 bases left between them. Germline CDR1 SGHTA, CDR2 FQGNSA. The CDR3 sequence is 15 residues long. The CDR3 DNA is TGTGCCAGCAGCCCGCGTCCGCAGACTAATGAAAAACTGTTTTTT. This sequence encodes CASSPRPQTNEKLFF.

This clonotype was seen ten or more times. This sequence joins TRBV19 and TRBJ1-1, with D perhaps matching TRBD1 (6 bases). Deletions cut 9 bases from V and 0 bases from J, with 11 bases between. CDR3 length: 13 amino acids. The germline CDR1 and CDR2 sequences are LNHDA and SQIVND (reference sequence). The CDR3: CASEDRMNTEAFF. Written as DNA, the CDR3 is TGTGCCAGCGAGGACAGAATGAACACTGAAGCTTTCTTT.

Ten or more counts support this clonotype. V and J are TRBV6-4 and TRBJ2-1; a weak D match, TRBD2 (6 bases). This CDR3 spans 13 amino acids. V lost 4 bases to trimming and J lost 13 bases, with 17 bases between them. Germline V gene sequence: CDR1 MRHNA, CDR2 SNTAGT. The chain's CDR3 is CASSAQPRDPQFF. CDR3 in DNA: TGTGCCAGCAGTGCCCAACCGCGGGACCCCCAGTTCTTC.